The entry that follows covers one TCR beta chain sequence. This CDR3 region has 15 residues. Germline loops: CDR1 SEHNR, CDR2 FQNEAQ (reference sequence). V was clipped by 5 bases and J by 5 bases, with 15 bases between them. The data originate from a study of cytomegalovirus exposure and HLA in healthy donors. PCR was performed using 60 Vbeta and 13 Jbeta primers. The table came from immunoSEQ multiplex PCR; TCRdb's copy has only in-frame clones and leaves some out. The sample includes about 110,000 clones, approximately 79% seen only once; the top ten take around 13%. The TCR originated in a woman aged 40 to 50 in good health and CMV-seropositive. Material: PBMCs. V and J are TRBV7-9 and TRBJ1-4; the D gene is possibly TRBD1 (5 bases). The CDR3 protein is CASSPGGALNEKLFF. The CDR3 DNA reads TGTGCCAGCAGCCCAGGCGGGGCTCTCAATGAAAAACTGTTTTTT. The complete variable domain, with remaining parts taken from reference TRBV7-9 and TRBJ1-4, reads DTGVSQNPRHKITKRGQNVTFRCDPISEHNRLYWYRQTLGQGPEFLTYFQNEAQLEKSRLLSDRFSAERPKGSFSTLEIQRTEQGDSAMYLCASSPGGALNEKLFFGSGTQLSVL.